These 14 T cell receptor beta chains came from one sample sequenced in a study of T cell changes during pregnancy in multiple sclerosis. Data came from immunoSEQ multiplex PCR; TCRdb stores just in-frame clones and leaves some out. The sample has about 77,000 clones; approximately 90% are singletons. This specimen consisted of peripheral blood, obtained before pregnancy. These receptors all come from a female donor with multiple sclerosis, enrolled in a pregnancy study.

In DNA form, the CDR3 reads TGCAGCGTTGAAGCGAACAGGGGCCAGCCCCAGCATTTT. Protein product: CSVEANRGQPQHF. The chain has TRBV29-1 and TRBJ1-5; 7 bases fit TRBD1. Trimming took 1 base from V and 7 from J; bases not matched to a gene: 4. Germline V CDR1 and CDR2: SQVTM, ANQGSEA. This CDR3 contains 13 residues.

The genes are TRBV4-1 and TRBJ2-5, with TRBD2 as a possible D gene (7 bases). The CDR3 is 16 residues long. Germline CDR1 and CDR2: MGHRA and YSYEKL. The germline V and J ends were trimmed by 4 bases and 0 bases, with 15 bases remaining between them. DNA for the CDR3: TGCGCCAGCAGCCGAGGAGGGGGGGACCACCAAGAGACCCAGTACTTC. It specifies CASSRGGGDHQETQYF.

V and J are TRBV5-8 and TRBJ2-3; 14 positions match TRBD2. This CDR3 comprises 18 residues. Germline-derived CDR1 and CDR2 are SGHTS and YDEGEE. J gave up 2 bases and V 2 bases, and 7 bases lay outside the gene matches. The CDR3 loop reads CASSFGLAGGLFTDTQYF. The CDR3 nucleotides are TGTGCCAGCAGCTTCGGACTAGCGGGGGGACTCTTCACAGATACGCAGTATTTT.

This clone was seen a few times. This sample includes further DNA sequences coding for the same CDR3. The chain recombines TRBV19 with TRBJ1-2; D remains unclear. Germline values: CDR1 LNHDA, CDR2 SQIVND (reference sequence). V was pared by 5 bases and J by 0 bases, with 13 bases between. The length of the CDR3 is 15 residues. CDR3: CASSPRTGANYGYTF. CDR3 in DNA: TGTGCCAGTAGTCCCCGGACGGGAGCTAACTATGGCTACACCTTC.

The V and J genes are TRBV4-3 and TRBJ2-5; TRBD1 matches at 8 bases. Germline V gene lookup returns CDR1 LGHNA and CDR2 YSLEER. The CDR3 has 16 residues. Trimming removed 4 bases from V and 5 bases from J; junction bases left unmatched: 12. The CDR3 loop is CASSRGAGGLGETQYF. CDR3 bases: TGCGCCAGCAGCCGAGGGGCAGGGGGCCTCGGGGAGACCCAGTACTTC.

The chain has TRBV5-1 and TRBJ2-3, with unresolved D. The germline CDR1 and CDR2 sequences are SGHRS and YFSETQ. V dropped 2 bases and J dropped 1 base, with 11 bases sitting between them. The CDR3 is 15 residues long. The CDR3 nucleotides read TGCGCCAGCAGCTTATTAGAGTCCCGCACAGATACGCAGTATTTT. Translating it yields CASSLLESRTDTQYF.

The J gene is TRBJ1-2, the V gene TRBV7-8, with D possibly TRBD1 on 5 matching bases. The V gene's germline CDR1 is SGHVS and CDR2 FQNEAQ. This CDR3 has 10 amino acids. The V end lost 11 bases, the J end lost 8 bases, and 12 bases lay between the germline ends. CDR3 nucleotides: TGTGCCGTCATACCAGGGGGCTACACCTTC. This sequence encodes CAVIPGGYTF. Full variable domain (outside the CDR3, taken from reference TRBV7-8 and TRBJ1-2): GAGVSQSPRYKVAKRGQDVALRCDPISGHVSLFWYQQALGQGPEFLTYFQNEAQLDKSGLPSDRFFAERPEGSVSTLKIQRTQQEDSAVYLCAVIPGGYTFGSGTRLTVV.

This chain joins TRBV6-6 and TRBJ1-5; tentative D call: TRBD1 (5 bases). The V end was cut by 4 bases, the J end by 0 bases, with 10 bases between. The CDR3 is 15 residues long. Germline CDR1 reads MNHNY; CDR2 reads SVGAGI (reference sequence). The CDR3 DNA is TGTGCCAGCAGTTCGACAGATTATAGCAATCAGCCCCAGCATTTT. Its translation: CASSSTDYSNQPQHF.

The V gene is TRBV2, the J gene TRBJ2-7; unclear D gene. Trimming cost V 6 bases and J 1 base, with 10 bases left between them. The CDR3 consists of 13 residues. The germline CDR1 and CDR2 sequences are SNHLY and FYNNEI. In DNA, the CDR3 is TGTGCCAGCAGCTCGACCGGGTCCTACGAGCAGTACTTC. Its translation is CASSSTGSYEQYF.

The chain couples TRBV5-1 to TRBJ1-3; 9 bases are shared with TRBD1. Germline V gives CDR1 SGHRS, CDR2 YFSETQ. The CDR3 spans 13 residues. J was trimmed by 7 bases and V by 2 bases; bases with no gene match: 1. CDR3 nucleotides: TGCGCCAGCAGCTTAGGACAGGGGAACACCATATATTTT. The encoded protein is CASSLGQGNTIYF.

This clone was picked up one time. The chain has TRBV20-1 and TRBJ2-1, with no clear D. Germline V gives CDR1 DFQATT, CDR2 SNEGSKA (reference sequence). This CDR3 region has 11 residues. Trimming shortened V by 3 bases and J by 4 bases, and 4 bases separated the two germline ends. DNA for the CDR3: TGCAGTGCTAGCCCGTACAATGAGCAGTTCTTC. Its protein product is CSASPYNEQFF.

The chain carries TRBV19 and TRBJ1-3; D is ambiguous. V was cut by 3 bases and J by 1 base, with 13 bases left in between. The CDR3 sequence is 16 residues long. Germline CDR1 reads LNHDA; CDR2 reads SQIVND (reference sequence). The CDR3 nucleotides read TGTGCCAGTAGTATCTCAACAGCGGGATCTGGAAACACCATATATTTT. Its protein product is CASSISTAGSGNTIYF.

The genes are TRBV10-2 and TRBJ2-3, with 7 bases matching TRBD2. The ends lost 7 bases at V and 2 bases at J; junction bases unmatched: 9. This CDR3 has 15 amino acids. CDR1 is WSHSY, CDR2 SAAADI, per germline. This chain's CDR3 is CASTSQRDFTDTQYF. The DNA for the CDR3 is TGCGCCAGCACGAGTCAGCGGGACTTCACAGATACGCAGTATTTT.

This CDR3 is CSDRDRLLLSVQPQHF. CDR3 nucleotide sequence: TGCAGCGACCGGGACAGGTTATTATTATCGGTTCAGCCCCAGCATTTT. This chain uses TRBV29-1 with TRBJ1-5; TRBD1 matches at 8 bases. V lost 7 bases and J lost 6; bases outside the gene matches: 17. The germline CDR1 and CDR2 sequences are SQVTM and ANQGSEA. The CDR3 extends over 16 amino acids. Combining the CDR3 with reference TRBV29-1 and TRBJ1-5 gives the whole variable domain SAVISQKPSRDICQRGTSLTIQCQVDSQVTMMFWYRQQPGQSLTLIATANQGSEATYESGFVIDKFPISRPNLTFSTLTVSNMSPEDSSIYLCSDRDRLLLSVQPQHFGDGTRLSIL.